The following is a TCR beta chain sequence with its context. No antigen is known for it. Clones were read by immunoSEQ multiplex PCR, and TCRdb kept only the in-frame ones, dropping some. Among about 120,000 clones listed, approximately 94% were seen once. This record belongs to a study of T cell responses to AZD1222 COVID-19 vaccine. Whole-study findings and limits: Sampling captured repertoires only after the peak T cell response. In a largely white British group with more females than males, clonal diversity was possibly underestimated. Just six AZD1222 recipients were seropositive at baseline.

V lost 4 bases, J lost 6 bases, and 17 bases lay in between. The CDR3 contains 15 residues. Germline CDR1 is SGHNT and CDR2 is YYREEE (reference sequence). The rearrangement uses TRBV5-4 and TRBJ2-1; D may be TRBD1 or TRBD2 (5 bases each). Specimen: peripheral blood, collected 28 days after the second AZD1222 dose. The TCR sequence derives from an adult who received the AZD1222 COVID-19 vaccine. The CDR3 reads CASSRSQVGPNEQFF. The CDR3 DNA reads TGTGCCAGCAGCCGGTCCCAGGTGGGACCCAATGAGCAGTTCTTC.